The TCR beta chain described here comes from a study of blood T cell repertoires in COVID-19. Study background: Sources were T cells, B-cell-depleted T cells, or PBMCs; the material itself was cDNA or gDNA.

The CDR3 length is 10 residues. Germline loops: CDR1 SEHNR, CDR2 FQNEAQ (reference sequence). V was clipped by 8 bases and J by 3 bases, with 5 bases between them. Authors' methods: For nucleated cells, counts were estimated from reference gene primer amplification. TCRdb keeps only in-frame clones here, not all; method: immunoSEQ multiplex PCR. That table gives V, J and clone size, and the DNA gave D and trimming. The sample holds about 82,000 clones, approximately 90% seen once. Participants were aged about 18 to 100 years from some 24 US areas. Participants were placed into cohorts based on the clinical history they reported.

This receptor was obtained from a woman in her forties or fifties with acute COVID-19. This chain uses TRBV7-9 with TRBJ2-7, with D unclear. The sample was PBMCs or T cells enriched from blood (not recorded which). CDR3 bases: TGTGCCAGCGGCAACTACGAGCAGTACTTC. Translating it yields CASGNYEQYF.